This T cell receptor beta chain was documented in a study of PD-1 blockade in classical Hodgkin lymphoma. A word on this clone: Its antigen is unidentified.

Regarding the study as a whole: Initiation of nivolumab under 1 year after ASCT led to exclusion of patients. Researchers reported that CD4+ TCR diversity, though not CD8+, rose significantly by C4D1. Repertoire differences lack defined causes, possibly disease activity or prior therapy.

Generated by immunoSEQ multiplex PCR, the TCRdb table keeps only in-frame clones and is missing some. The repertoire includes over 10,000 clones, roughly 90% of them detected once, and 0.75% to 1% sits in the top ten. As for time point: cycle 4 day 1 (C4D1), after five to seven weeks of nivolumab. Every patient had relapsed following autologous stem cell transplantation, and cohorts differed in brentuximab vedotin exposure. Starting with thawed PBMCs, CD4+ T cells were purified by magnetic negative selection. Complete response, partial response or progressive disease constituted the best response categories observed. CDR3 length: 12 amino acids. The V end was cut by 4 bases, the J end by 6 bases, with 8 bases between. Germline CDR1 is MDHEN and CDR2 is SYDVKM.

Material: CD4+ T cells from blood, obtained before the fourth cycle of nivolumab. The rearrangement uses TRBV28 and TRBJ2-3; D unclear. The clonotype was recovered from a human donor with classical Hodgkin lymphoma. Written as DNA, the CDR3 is TGTGCCAGCAGTTATAAGTGGGATACGCAGTATTTT. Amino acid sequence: CASSYKWDTQYF.